The 27 T cell receptor beta chains listed next were all sequenced from one sample in a study of blood T cell repertoires in COVID-19. Measured with immunoSEQ multiplex PCR; TCRdb has only the in-frame clones, and not every one. The profile shows fewer than 250,000 clones, roughly 81% of them singletons. Sequenced: peripheral blood. The receptor source for this set is a middle-aged man with acute or convalescent COVID-19.

CDR3 residues: CASSFNRGHGNTIYF. DNA of the CDR3: TGTGCCAGCAGTTTTAACAGGGGGCATGGAAACACCATATATTTT. This sequence joins TRBV28 and TRBJ1-3, with TRBD1 matching 9 bases. Per the germline V gene, CDR1 is MDHEN and CDR2 is SYDVKM. With 3 bases clipped from V and 3 bases from J, the junction kept 3 bases outside the gene matches. The CDR3 length is 15 residues.

The genes are TRBV6-5 and TRBJ2-3, with 9 nucleotides matching TRBD2. The CDR3 is 13 amino acids. Per germline, CDR1 MNHEY and CDR2 SVGAGI. V lost 10 bases to trimming and J lost 2 bases; unmatched junction nucleotides: 4. The CDR3 sequence is CATRTSDTDTQYF. As DNA, the CDR3 is TGTGCCACAAGGACTAGCGACACAGATACGCAGTATTTT.

The chain joins TRBV7-8 to TRBJ2-1; 10 positions match TRBD2. Germline V CDR1 and CDR2: SGHVS, FQNEAQ. J lost 10 bases, V lost 2 bases, and 5 bases had no gene match. This CDR3 has 14 residues. The CDR3: CASSLLAGGFEQFF. The DNA of the CDR3 is TGTGCCAGCAGCTTATTAGCGGGGGGTTTCGAGCAGTTCTTC. The complete variable domain, with remaining parts taken from reference TRBV7-8 and TRBJ2-1, reads GAGVSQSPRYKVAKRGQDVALRCDPISGHVSLFWYQQALGQGPEFLTYFQNEAQLDKSGLPSDRFFAERPEGSVSTLKIQRTQQEDSAVYLCASSLLAGGFEQFFGPGTRLTVL.

The rearrangement uses TRBV29-1 and TRBJ1-2; 7 bases map to TRBD1. V shed 1 base, J shed 4 bases, and the junction held 6 bases outside the gene matches. The CDR3 is 14 amino acids. Germline CDR1 and CDR2: SQVTM and ANQGSEA. CDR3 nucleotides: TGCAGCGTTGAAGGGATCGGGACAGTCTATGGCTACACCTTC. Encoded protein: CSVEGIGTVYGYTF.

Written as DNA, the CDR3 is TGTGCCAGTCGACCCGGGACACTTTATAATTCACCCCTCCACTTT. It codes for CASRPGTLYNSPLHF. J is TRBJ1-6 and V is TRBV19, with a possible D match to TRBD1 (6 bases). Germline CDR1 is LNHDA and CDR2 is SQIVND (reference sequence). This CDR3 has 15 amino acids. V shed 8 bases and J shed 4 bases, with 15 bases lying between them.

J is TRBJ1-6 and V is TRBV13; perhaps TRBD1 as D (6 bases). This CDR3 has 18 amino acids. Trimming stripped 0 bases from V and 0 bases from J, with 12 bases between. The V gene's germline CDR1 is PRHDT and CDR2 FYEKMQ (reference sequence). In DNA, the CDR3 is TGTGCCAGCAGCTTAGGGGACTCGGACAGCTCCTATAATTCACCCCTCCACTTT. Its protein product is CASSLGDSDSSYNSPLHF.

This clone occurred once. V and J are TRBV27 and TRBJ2-2, with D possibly TRBD1 on 5 matching bases. Germline assignment: CDR1 MNHEY and CDR2 SMNVEV (reference sequence). V lost 1 base, J lost 5 bases, and 20 bases lay in between. The CDR3 has 18 amino acids. The CDR3 coding sequence is TGTGCCAGCAGTTTATACCCCCCCGGGCAGGGTGGGACCGGGGAGCTGTTTTTT. Translating it yields CASSLYPPGQGGTGELFF.

V usage is TRBV7-9 and J usage is TRBJ1-4; unclear D gene. This CDR3 comprises 12 residues. Trimming took off 3 bases at V and 8 bases at J, with 7 bases between the two ends. Germline-derived CDR1 and CDR2 are SEHNR and FQNEAQ (reference sequence). The CDR3 protein is CASSFAEEKLFF. The DNA for the CDR3 is TGTGCCAGCAGCTTCGCGGAGGAAAAACTGTTTTTT.

This clone came up once. The rearrangement joins TRBV5-1 to TRBJ2-7, with 8 bases that match TRBD1. This CDR3 has 16 residues. CDR1 and CDR2 from the germline V gene are SGHRS and YFSETQ. The ends lost 2 bases at V and 5 bases at J; junction bases unmatched: 12. This chain's CDR3 is CASSFRGPFFRDEQYF. CDR3 in DNA: TGCGCCAGCAGCTTCAGGGGGCCCTTCTTTCGCGACGAGCAGTACTTC. Variable domain in full (rest from reference TRBV5-1 and TRBJ2-7): KAGVTQTPRYLIKTRGQQVTLSCSPISGHRSVSWYQQTPGQGLQFLFEYFSETQRNKGNFPGRFSGRQFSNSRSEMNVSTLELGDSALYLCASSFRGPFFRDEQYFGPGTRLTVT.

This rearrangement joins TRBV6-5 to TRBJ1-6, with D hard to call. Between the trimmed V and J ends, which lost 0 bases and 6 bases, there was a span of 9 bases. There are 15 residues in the CDR3. CDR1 is MNHEY and CDR2 is SVGAGI in the germline V gene. The CDR3 DNA reads as TGTGCCAGCAGTTACTCGTCCACAGCTAATTCACCCCTCCACTTT. It encodes CASSYSSTANSPLHF.

CDR3: CASSYRGQEVDGYTF. CDR3 DNA: TGTGCCAGCAGTTACCGCGGACAGGAAGTGGATGGCTACACCTTC. V is TRBV6-5 and J is TRBJ1-2, with TRBD1 identical over 7 bases. Per germline, CDR1 MNHEY and CDR2 SVGAGI. J gave up 6 bases and V 2 bases, and 9 bases lay outside the gene matches. The CDR3 has 15 amino acids.

There are a few counts of this clone. The rearrangement joins TRBV18 to TRBJ1-5, with a tentative D call TRBD1 (6 bases). Germline values: CDR1 KGHSH, CDR2 LQKENI. The germline V and J ends were trimmed by 4 bases and 0 bases, with 13 bases remaining between them. The CDR3 length is 16 residues. CDR3 DNA: TGTGCCAGCTCACACTCGGACAGTTATAGCAATCAGCCCCAGCATTTT. It codes for CASSHSDSYSNQPQHF.

The rearrangement joins TRBV19 to TRBJ2-4, with 10 bases identical to TRBD2. The CDR3 runs to 15 residues. V shed 5 bases and J 3 bases; nucleotides not matched to a gene: 4. Per germline, CDR1 LNHDA and CDR2 SQIVND (reference sequence). CDR3 loop: CASSARTSGKNIQYF. The CDR3 DNA reads TGTGCCAGTAGTGCCCGGACTAGCGGCAAAAACATTCAGTACTTC.

V is TRBV14 and J is TRBJ1-1; D ambiguous. From germline, CDR1 is SGHDN and CDR2 FVKESK. CDR3 length equals 12 residues. Trimming stripped 3 bases from V and 3 bases from J, with 5 bases between. This CDR3 is CASSHQYTEAFF. For the CDR3, the DNA is TGTGCCAGCAGCCATCAGTACACTGAAGCTTTCTTT.

The rearrangement uses TRBV24-1 and TRBJ2-7; D not certain. Trimming left V 6 bases short and J 5 bases short, with 19 bases between. Germline lookup yields CDR1 KGHDR and CDR2 SFDVKD. CDR3 length: 15 residues. In DNA, the CDR3 is TGTGCCACCAGTCGCGACATAAGCCCACCTAACGAGCAGTACTTC. This translates into CATSRDISPPNEQYF.

The gene calls are TRBV11-2 and TRBJ1-5; 7 bases line up with TRBD1. Germline CDR1 is SGHAT and CDR2 is FQNNGV. This CDR3 is built from 15 residues. V trimming: 5 bases; J trimming: 1 base; junction bases outside the gene matches: 5. CDR3 amino acids: CASSRGTESNQPQHF. The CDR3 region has the DNA TGTGCCAGCAGCCGCGGGACAGAGAGCAATCAGCCCCAGCATTTT.

This rearrangement joins TRBV13 to TRBJ2-5, with D perhaps matching TRBD1 (5 bases). The V end was cut by 0 bases, the J end by 7 bases, with 9 bases between. This CDR3 region has 13 residues. CDR1 is PRHDT and CDR2 is FYEKMQ in the germline V gene (reference sequence). As DNA, the CDR3 is TGTGCCAGCAGCTTAGGCCCTCAGGGGACCCAGTACTTC. This sequence encodes CASSLGPQGTQYF.

The chain has TRBV5-1 and TRBJ1-1, with D unresolved. Germline CDR1 and CDR2: SGHRS and YFSETQ. Deletions cut 1 base from V and 3 bases from J, with 10 bases between. The CDR3 covers 14 residues. The CDR3 protein is CASSLREAHTEAFF. The CDR3 bases are TGCGCCAGCAGCTTGCGGGAGGCACACACTGAAGCTTTCTTT.

The chain carries TRBV6-5 and TRBJ2-1, with a tentative D call TRBD2 (6 bases). CDR3 length equals 14 residues. The germline V and J ends were trimmed by 7 bases and 9 bases, with 19 bases remaining between them. Germline V gene lookup returns CDR1 MNHEY and CDR2 SVGAGI. The CDR3 spells CASKGGILAGEQFF. The CDR3, as DNA: TGTGCCAGCAAAGGAGGGATACTAGCTGGTGAGCAGTTCTTC.

V and J are TRBV5-1 and TRBJ1-2; weak D call: TRBD1 (6 bases). Germline V CDR1 and CDR2: SGHRS, YFSETQ. V lost 5 bases to trimming and J lost 3 bases, with 8 bases between them. This CDR3 has 12 amino acids. For the CDR3, the DNA is TGCGCCAGCAGGGCAGGGGACTATGGCTACACCTTC. Translating it yields CASRAGDYGYTF.

The chain joins TRBV6-5 to TRBJ2-5, with TRBD1 matching 8 bases. This CDR3 contains 16 residues. V lost 0 bases, J lost 6 bases, and 9 bases stayed unmatched. Germline lookup yields CDR1 MNHEY and CDR2 SVGAGI. CDR3 DNA sequence: TGTGCCAGCAGTTACTCGAACAGGGGGGCTTTGAAGACCCAGTACTTC. Residues: CASSYSNRGALKTQYF.

The chain recombines TRBV3-1 (or the pseudogene TRBV3-2) with TRBJ2-7; TRBD1 matches 7 bases. Trimming cost V 2 bases and J 7 bases; bases outside gene matches: 2. This CDR3 spans 12 amino acids. Per germline, CDR1 LGHDT and CDR2 YNNKEL (reference sequence). CDR3 nucleotides: TGTGCCAGCAGCCAAAACAGGGGAGAGCAGTACTTC. Translated: CASSQNRGEQYF.

The V call is TRBV7-2, the J call TRBJ1-2, with D possibly being TRBD1 (5 bases). The length of the CDR3 is 15 residues. Germline loops: CDR1 SGHTA, CDR2 FQGNSA. Trimming shortened V by 4 bases and J by 5 bases, and 17 bases separated the two germline ends. Here the CDR3 DNA reads TGTGCCAGCAGCTCGAGGACAAGGCCCCTATATGGCTACACCTTC. Protein sequence: CASSSRTRPLYGYTF.

This chain uses TRBV19 with TRBJ2-7; maybe TRBD1 (6 bases). The CDR3 extends over 16 amino acids. Germline V gives CDR1 LNHDA, CDR2 SQIVND (reference sequence). Trimming removed 5 bases from V and 2 bases from J, with 19 bases in between. CDR3 DNA: TGTGCCAGTAGTTCAGAGGGACAAGGAAATCCCTACGAGCAGTACTTC. Translation: CASSSEGQGNPYEQYF.

The rearrangement joins TRBV5-1 to TRBJ2-1, with TRBD1 matching 9 bases. The CDR3 loop spans 15 amino acids. Germline V CDR1 and CDR2: SGHRS, YFSETQ. J gave up 5 bases and V 0 bases, and 3 bases lay outside the gene matches. DNA for the CDR3: TGCGCCAGCAGCTTGGGACAGGGGGACCACAATGAGCAGTTCTTC. Residues: CASSLGQGDHNEQFF.

This chain connects TRBV7-3 to TRBJ2-6; D not resolved. Deletions cut 1 base from V and 2 bases from J, with 6 bases between. Per the germline V gene, CDR1 is SGHTA and CDR2 is FQGTGA. The CDR3 is made up of 15 amino acids. The CDR3 loop is CASSLSSPGANVLTF. Here the CDR3 DNA reads TGTGCCAGCAGCTTAAGTAGCCCTGGGGCCAACGTCCTGACTTTC.

The V gene is TRBV5-5, the J gene TRBJ2-5; tentatively, D is TRBD1 (6 bases). Germline CDR1 is SGHKS and CDR2 is YYEKEE (reference sequence). V lost 2 bases and J 0 bases, leaving 8 bases between the germline ends. This CDR3 has 14 amino acids. The CDR3 spells CASSFTGYQETQYF. DNA of the CDR3: TGTGCCAGCAGCTTCACAGGGTACCAAGAGACCCAGTACTTC.